This is a list of T cell receptor beta chains from one sample in a study of T-cell memory formation after mild COVID-19. Using its own MiXCR run on the 5' RACE reads, TCRdb lists one record per CDR3 protein. The sample has tens of thousands of distinct CDR3 sequences, approximately 7.4% seen once. Specimen: PBMCs or a T cell subset sorted from them (not recorded which). The source of these receptors is an adult woman who had mild COVID-19 (a few samples of this study predate the infection). Cell type and time point are not known. The CDR3 runs from the conserved cysteine through the conserved F or W. The D gene is left open where the match is weak. A row's size may be missing; if present it is once, few, many or a size class.

J	D	size	V	CDR3	DNA
TRBJ2-7	-	many	TRBV20-1	CSARDHSGSSYEQYF	TGCAGTGCTAGAGATCACTCCGGATCTTCCTACGAGCAGTACTTC
TRBJ1-4	-	many	TRBV5-1	CASSPQGQANEKLFF	TGCGCCAGCAGCCCTCAGGGGCAAGCTAATGAAAAACTGTTTTTT
TRBJ1-2	TRBD1	many	TRBV4-3	CASSLTGSEGYTF	TGCGCCAGCAGCCTGACAGGGAGTGAGGGCTACACCTTC
TRBJ1-2	-	many	TRBV2	CASSEMGDYGYTF	TGTGCCAGCAGTGAAATGGGGGACTATGGCTACACCTTC
TRBJ2-3	-	many	TRBV5-1	CASSFPSRDTQYF	TGCGCCAGCAGCTTCCCTTCCCGGGATACGCAGTATTTT
TRBJ2-7	TRBD1	many	TRBV27	CASSSGQGDHYEQYF	TGTGCCAGCAGTAGTGGACAGGGGGATCACTACGAGCAGTACTTC
TRBJ1-1	-	many	TRBV29-1	CSVQTPAQVITNTEAFF	TGCAGCGTCCAAACCCCCGCGCAGGTTATTACTAACACTGAAGCTTTCTTT
TRBJ2-3	TRBD2	-	TRBV7-8	CASTEAGGPTDTQYF	TGTGCCAGCACTGAAGCGGGAGGGCCGACAGATACGCAGTATTTT
TRBJ1-4	TRBD1	many	TRBV7-2	CASSSQGGNEKLFF	TGTGCCAGCAGCTCGCAGGGGGGTAATGAAAAACTGTTTTTT
TRBJ2-1	-	many	TRBV6-2/TRBV6-3	CASSYLLSNEQFF	TGTGCCAGCAGTTATCTACTATCCAATGAGCAGTTCTTC
TRBJ1-1	-	many	TRBV12-3/TRBV12-4	CASSLAQKAFF	TGTGCCAGCAGTTTGGCACAGAAAGCTTTCTTT
TRBJ2-1	-	many	TRBV21-1	CASSKDRGGGYNEQFF	TGTGCCAGCAGCAAGGACAGGGGTGGGGGATACAATGAGCAGTTCTTC
TRBJ1-1	TRBD1	many	TRBV20-1	CSAGRQGAENTEAFF	TGCAGTGCTGGCAGACAGGGGGCTGAGAACACTGAAGCTTTCTTT
TRBJ2-2	-	many	TRBV6-2/TRBV6-3	CASGNTGELFF	TGTGCCAGCGGGAACACCGGGGAGCTGTTTTTT
TRBJ2-1	TRBD2	many	TRBV20-1	CSARDGGREYKQFF	TGCAGTGCTAGAGATGGTGGGCGGGAGTATAAGCAGTTCTTC
TRBJ1-6	-	many	TRBV27	CASSSDYRSSYNSPLHF	TGTGCCAGCAGTTCAGATTACAGGAGCTCCTATAATTCACCCCTCCACTTT
TRBJ2-7	-	many	TRBV3-1	CASSQGQLAYEQYF	TGTGCCAGCAGCCAAGGTCAGCTTGCCTACGAGCAGTACTTC
TRBJ2-7	TRBD2	many	TRBV28	CATEAGDGYEQYF	TGTGCCACCGAAGCGGGGGACGGTTACGAGCAGTACTTC
TRBJ2-1	TRBD2	many	TRBV7-8	CASSPSGLAGGGNEQFF	TGTGCCAGCAGCCCCTCGGGACTAGCGGGGGGGGGCAATGAGCAGTTCTTC
TRBJ2-1	TRBD2	-	TRBV13	CASSPVRTSGNNEQFF	TGTGCCAGCAGCCCCGTACGGACTAGCGGTAACAATGAGCAGTTCTTC
TRBJ1-1	TRBD1	many	TRBV6-5	CASSYSPTGWNTEAFF	TGTGCCAGCAGTTACTCCCCGACAGGGTGGAACACTGAAGCTTTCTTT
TRBJ1-1	-	many	TRBV11-2	CASSLGDSGTEAFF	TGTGCCAGCAGCTTAGGCGACAGTGGCACTGAAGCTTTCTTT
TRBJ2-7	-	many	TRBV20-1	CSARDLTYEQYF	TGCAGTGCTAGAGATTTAACATACGAGCAGTACTTC
TRBJ2-3	TRBD2	many	TRBV7-8	CASSDPGTSGEDITDTQYF	TGTGCCAGCAGCGACCCCGGGACTAGCGGGGAAGATATCACAGATACGCAGTATTTT
TRBJ2-1	-	many	TRBV12-3/TRBV12-4	CASSLEGGGEQFF	TGTGCCAGCAGTTTAGAGGGGGGTGGTGAGCAGTTCTTC
TRBJ2-1	TRBD2	many	TRBV3-1	CASSLRTGGANEQFF	TGTGCCAGCAGCCTACGTACGGGGGGTGCCAATGAGCAGTTCTTC
TRBJ2-1	TRBD2	many	TRBV24-1	CATSDASGRAYNEQFF	TGTGCCACCAGTGATGCTAGCGGGAGGGCTTACAATGAGCAGTTCTTC
TRBJ1-3	-	many	TRBV5-1	CASSLAPSASSGNTIYF	TGCGCCAGCAGCTTGGCCCCATCAGCTAGCTCTGGAAACACCATATATTTT
TRBJ1-2	-	-	TRBV6-5	CASSFSGTYGYTF	TGTGCCAGCAGTTTCTCAGGGACCTATGGCTACACCTTC
TRBJ2-5	TRBD2	many	TRBV5-1	CASATAGGKETQYF	TGCGCCAGCGCCACGGCCGGGGGGAAAGAGACCCAGTACTTC
TRBJ2-5	TRBD2	many	TRBV5-1	CASSFVAGKETQYF	TGCGCCAGCAGCTTTGTAGCGGGGAAAGAGACCCAGTACTTC
TRBJ2-3	-	many	TRBV29-1	CSVDTRGSTDTQYF	TGCAGCGTTGATACCCGCGGGTCCACAGATACGCAGTATTTT
TRBJ1-2	-	many	TRBV12-3/TRBV12-4	CASSLGIYYGYTF	TGTGCCAGCAGTTTAGGGATTTACTATGGCTACACCTTC
TRBJ2-2	TRBD2	many	TRBV4-2	CASSQDSTSGSLGELFF	TGTGCCAGCAGCCAAGATAGCACTAGCGGGAGTCTCGGGGAGCTGTTTTTT
TRBJ2-4	TRBD1	many	TRBV5-1	CASTTGTKNIQYF	TGCGCCAGCACGACAGGGACCAAAAACATTCAGTACTTC
TRBJ2-3	TRBD2	many	TRBV5-1	CASSLAALAGVDTQYF	TGCGCCAGCAGCTTGGCTGCTCTAGCGGGAGTAGATACGCAGTATTTT
TRBJ1-1	TRBD1	many	TRBV4-3	CASSQETGLEAFF	TGCGCCAGCAGCCAAGAGACAGGGCTTGAAGCTTTCTTT
TRBJ2-7	TRBD1	many	TRBV5-1	CASSFEPGGDEQYF	TGCGCCAGCAGCTTTGAACCAGGGGGTGACGAGCAGTACTTC
TRBJ2-7	TRBD1	many	TRBV27	CASRFGTVSTYEQYF	TGTGCCAGCAGGTTCGGGACAGTCAGTACCTACGAGCAGTACTTC
TRBJ2-7	-	many	TRBV25-1	CASQDRRAYEQYF	TGTGCCAGTCAGGACAGGAGGGCCTACGAGCAGTACTTC
TRBJ1-3	-	many	TRBV29-1	CSVERYESSGNTIYF	TGCAGCGTTGAGCGATATGAGAGCTCTGGAAACACCATATATTTT
TRBJ1-1	-	many	TRBV4-2	CASSRTPNTEAFF	TGTGCCAGCAGCCGAACACCGAACACTGAAGCTTTCTTT
TRBJ1-2	-	-	TRBV5-6	CASSFNYGYTF	TGTGCCAGCAGCTTTAACTATGGCTACACCTTC
TRBJ2-2	-	many	TRBV25-1	CASSEIAEGRTGELFF	TGTGCCAGCAGTGAGATCGCGGAGGGGAGAACCGGGGAGCTGTTTTTT
TRBJ2-3	-	many	TRBV30	CAWSVGYLGNTDTQYF	TGTGCCTGGAGTGTAGGGTATCTTGGGAACACAGATACGCAGTATTTT
TRBJ1-1	-	many	TRBV29-1	CSVEKPSRSTEAFF	TGCAGCGTTGAAAAGCCGTCTCGATCTACTGAAGCTTTCTTT
TRBJ2-2	-	medium-sized	TRBV9	CASSVFIGELFF	TGTGCCAGCAGCGTATTTATCGGGGAGCTGTTTTTT
TRBJ2-3	TRBD2	many	TRBV5-6	CASSFGLAGGADTQYF	TGTGCCAGCAGCTTTGGACTAGCGGGAGGAGCAGATACGCAGTATTTT
TRBJ2-2	-	many	TRBV9	CASSLSPGTGELFF	TGTGCCAGCAGCCTATCCCCGGGGACCGGGGAGCTGTTTTTT
TRBJ2-2	-	-	TRBV7-2	CASSLHSYTGELFF	TGTGCCAGCAGCTTACACTCGTACACCGGGGAGCTGTTTTTT
TRBJ2-3	-	many	TRBV3-1	CASSQDQVAADTQYF	TGTGCCAGCAGCCAAGATCAGGTAGCGGCGGATACGCAGTATTTT
TRBJ2-1	-	many	TRBV15	CATSRVGAGNNEQFF	TGTGCCACCAGCAGAGTCGGGGCAGGTAACAATGAGCAGTTCTTC
TRBJ2-5	-	many	TRBV29-1	CSVHHRAQYF	TGCAGCGTTCATCACCGGGCCCAGTACTTC
TRBJ2-7	-	-	TRBV7-2	CASSLDWGRELYEQYF	TGTGCCAGCAGCTTAGATTGGGGCAGGGAACTCTACGAGCAGTACTTC
TRBJ2-5	TRBD2	many	TRBV6-5	CATYKPGLAAAQYF	TGTGCCACCTACAAACCCGGACTAGCCGCGGCCCAGTACTTC
TRBJ1-5	-	many	TRBV24-1	CATSAGYGSNQPQHF	TGTGCCACCAGTGCAGGCTACGGGAGCAATCAGCCCCAGCATTTT
TRBJ2-1	TRBD1	many	TRBV7-3	CASSFLGQGGDEQFF	TGTGCCAGCAGCTTTCTCGGACAGGGAGGCGATGAGCAGTTCTTC
TRBJ2-7	-	-	TRBV20-1	CSALDRDLYEQYF	TGCAGTGCCCTTGACAGAGACCTATACGAGCAGTACTTC